This TCR beta chain was found in a study of T cell changes during pregnancy in multiple sclerosis. The sample holds one count of this clone. CDR1 and CDR2 (germline): ENHRY, SYGVKD. Trimming pared 2 bases from V and 10 bases from J, leaving 8 bases between. The length of the CDR3 is 11 residues. TCRdb's copy holds only in-frame clones and misses some; the assay was immunoSEQ multiplex PCR. Of 40,000 to 55,000 clones listed, 85% to 95% are singletons. The sequence came from a female donor with multiple sclerosis, enrolled in a pregnancy study. The chain recombines TRBV10-3 with TRBJ1-2; D is perhaps TRBD1 (6 bases). The sample here was CD4+ T cells from peripheral blood mononuclear cells, taken in the third trimester of pregnancy. CDR3 loop: CAISERTAYTF. The CDR3 nucleotides are TGTGCCATCAGTGAGCGGACAGCCTACACCTTC.